This T cell receptor beta chain is from a study of T cell responses to AZD1222 COVID-19 vaccine. About this clone itself: What it binds is unknown.

Germline loops: CDR1 GTSNPN, CDR2 SVGIG (reference sequence). CDR3 length: 15 amino acids. V shed 2 bases and J shed 4 bases, with 15 bases lying between them. General observations from the study: After the peak T cell response, and only then, were repertoires sampled. There were mostly white British donors and more females than males, and clonal diversity was possibly underestimated.

The data were produced by immunoSEQ multiplex PCR, yet TCRdb's version contains in-frame clones alone and is incomplete. Of over 90,000 clones listed, 85% to 90% are singletons. The genes are TRBV30 and TRBJ1-5, with a tentative D call TRBD1 (6 bases). The origin of this receptor is an adult in good health. Sequences were derived from peripheral blood, sampled on day 0 of AZD1222 vaccination. The CDR3 DNA reads as TGTGCCTGGAGTCCCCCCGGGACACGAAATCAGCCCCAGCATTTT. Translated, it gives CAWSPPGTRNQPQHF.